These 8 T cell receptor beta chains were sequenced from one sample in a study of TIL therapy for anti-PD-1-resistant metastatic lung cancer. Indicated time point: pre-treatment sample, taken before nivolumab and TIL therapy. The immunoSEQ assay was v3. Sequenced by immunoSEQ multiplex PCR; TCRdb stores in-frame clones only, minus some. The sample lists 35,000 to 55,000 clones, 79% occurring once. Material: blood, obtained at baseline. These receptors were taken from a man aged 65-85 years with non-small cell lung cancer.

The rearrangement joins TRBV29-1 to TRBJ2-3; TRBD1 or TRBD2 may be the D gene (5 bases each). V was shortened by 6 bases and J by 2 bases, with 15 bases between the two germline ends. Germline V gene lookup returns CDR1 SQVTM and CDR2 ANQGSEA. The CDR3 length is 14 residues. CDR3 in amino acids: CSVATGTNTDTQYF. Written as DNA, the CDR3 is TGCAGCGTCGCCACCGGGACCAACACAGATACGCAGTATTTT.

The chain uses TRBV16 and TRBJ2-7, with D unresolved. Germline lookup yields CDR1 KGHSY and CDR2 FQNENV. Deletions cut 1 base from V and 3 bases from J, with 4 bases between. This CDR3 is 12 amino acids long. CDR3 sequence: CASSQYGYEQYF. The CDR3 bases are TGTGCCAGCAGCCAATACGGCTACGAGCAGTACTTC.

The V gene is TRBV9, the J gene TRBJ2-3; D is uncertain. Germline V lookup: CDR1 SGDLS, CDR2 YYNGEE. The CDR3 has 14 amino acids. V was pared by 4 bases and J by 3 bases, with 12 bases between. The CDR3 sequence is CASSQTRRTDTQYF. CDR3 sequence (DNA): TGTGCCAGCAGCCAAACCAGGCGGACAGATACGCAGTATTTT.

Worth noting for this clone: Other DNA sequences in the same sample also yield this CDR3. The chain combines TRBV19 with TRBJ1-1; D remains unclear. Per the germline V gene, CDR1 is LNHDA and CDR2 is SQIVND (reference sequence). The ends were cut back, 7 bases at V and 3 bases at J, with 9 bases in the middle. The CDR3 loop spans 12 amino acids. The CDR3 nucleotides read TGTGCCAGTATCGACCGGGACACTGAAGCTTTCTTT. This sequence encodes CASIDRDTEAFF.

The V call is TRBV5-6, the J call TRBJ2-7; perhaps D is TRBD1 or TRBD2 (5 bases each). The V end lost 2 bases, the J end lost 6 bases, and 15 bases lay between the germline ends. This CDR3 comprises 14 residues. Germline values: CDR1 SGHDT, CDR2 YYEEEE. CDR3 nucleotide sequence: TGTGCCAGCAGCTTAGGGCCGGGACGACGCGAGCAGTACTTC. As protein: CASSLGPGRREQYF.

This chain connects TRBV18 to TRBJ2-3; no definite D call. This CDR3 comprises 16 residues. CDR1 is KGHSH, CDR2 LQKENI, per germline. The V end lost 0 bases, the J end lost 0 bases, and 10 bases lay between the germline ends. CDR3 in amino acids: CASSPPNSASTDTQYF. The CDR3 DNA reads TGTGCCAGCTCACCACCAAACAGTGCTAGCACAGATACGCAGTATTTT.

The chain joins TRBV10-3 to TRBJ2-7, with a weak D call TRBD2 (5 bases). Germline values: CDR1 ENHRY, CDR2 SYGVKD. With 10 bases removed from V and 3 bases from J, the gap between germline ends came to 13 bases. The CDR3 has 12 amino acids. In DNA, the CDR3 is TGTGCCACCGGGGAAGTCCGCTACGAGCAGTACTTC. Amino acid sequence: CATGEVRYEQYF.

The rearrangement uses TRBV5-4 and TRBJ2-1; TRBD2 agrees at 12 bases. V shed 4 bases and J 8 bases; nucleotides not matched to a gene: 4. The CDR3 has 14 amino acids. Germline loops: CDR1 SGHNT, CDR2 YYREEE (reference sequence). CDR3 nucleotides: TGTGCCAGCAGCCTAGCGGGAGGGCCCGATGAGCAGTTCTTC. Translating gives CASSLAGGPDEQFF. Variable domain in full (rest from reference TRBV5-4 and TRBJ2-1): ETGVTQSPTHLIKTRGQQVTLRCSSQSGHNTVSWYQQALGQGPQFIFQYYREEENGRGNFPPRFSGLQFPNYSSELNVNALELDDSALYLCASSLAGGPDEQFFGPGTRLTVL.